Below, one T cell receptor (beta chain) is given with its context. Its antigen is undetermined. Donors in the study were healthy people who gave bone marrow. This PCR relied on a set of 60 Vbeta primers and 13 Jbeta primers. The protocol was immunoSEQ multiplex PCR, while the TCRdb copy is restricted to in-frame clones and leaves out a portion. The profile covers roughly 180,000 clones, with 85% appearing a single time and 1% taken by the ten largest. This record belongs to a study of cytomegalovirus exposure and HLA in healthy donors. Study as a whole: There were 117 million unique TCR beta sequences, drawn from around 180 million T cells, in an earlier analysis.

Per germline, CDR1 LNHDA and CDR2 SQIVND (reference sequence). V lost 5 bases, J lost 3 bases, and 5 bases stayed unmatched. The length of the CDR3 is 15 residues. Broader study findings: In a later analysis, at a false discovery rate of 0.05, fewer than 20,000 TCR beta sequences matched HLA alleles. Some V segments, TRBV6-2 and TRBV6-3 among them, were indistinguishable and were therefore excluded.

This chain joins TRBV19 and TRBJ2-1, with TRBD2 matching over 9 bases. The specimen was PBMCs. The sequence derives from a boy under 10 years old in good health and CMV-seronegative. In DNA form, the CDR3 reads TGTGCCAGTAGTCCGATGACTAGCGGCTACAATGAGCAGTTCTTC. It is translated as CASSPMTSGYNEQFF. Using reference TRBV19 and TRBJ2-1 for the parts outside the CDR3, the full variable domain is DGGITQSPKYLFRKEGQNVTLSCEQNLNHDAMYWYRQDPGQGLRLIYYSQIVNDFQKGDIAEGYSVSREKKESFPLTVTSAQKNPTAFYLCASSPMTSGYNEQFFGPGTRLTVL.